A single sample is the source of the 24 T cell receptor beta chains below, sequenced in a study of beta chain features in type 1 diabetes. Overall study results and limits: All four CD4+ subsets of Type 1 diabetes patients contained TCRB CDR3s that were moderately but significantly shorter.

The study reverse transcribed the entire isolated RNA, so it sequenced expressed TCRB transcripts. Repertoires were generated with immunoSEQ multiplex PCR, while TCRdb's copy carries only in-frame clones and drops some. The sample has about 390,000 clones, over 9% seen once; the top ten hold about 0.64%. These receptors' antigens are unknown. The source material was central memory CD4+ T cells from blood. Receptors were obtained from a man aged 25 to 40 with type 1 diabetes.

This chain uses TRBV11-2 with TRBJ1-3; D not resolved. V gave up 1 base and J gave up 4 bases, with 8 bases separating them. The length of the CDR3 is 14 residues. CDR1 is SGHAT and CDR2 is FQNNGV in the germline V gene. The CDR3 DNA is TGTGCCAGCAGCTTAGGCCCCGGGGGAAACACCATATATTTT. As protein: CASSLGPGGNTIYF.

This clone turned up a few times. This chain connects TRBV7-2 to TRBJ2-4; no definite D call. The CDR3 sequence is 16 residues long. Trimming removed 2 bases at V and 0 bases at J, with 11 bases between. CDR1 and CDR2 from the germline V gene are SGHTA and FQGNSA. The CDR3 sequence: CASSLKESVAKNIQYF. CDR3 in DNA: TGTGCCAGCAGCTTAAAAGAGAGTGTAGCCAAAAACATTCAGTACTTC.

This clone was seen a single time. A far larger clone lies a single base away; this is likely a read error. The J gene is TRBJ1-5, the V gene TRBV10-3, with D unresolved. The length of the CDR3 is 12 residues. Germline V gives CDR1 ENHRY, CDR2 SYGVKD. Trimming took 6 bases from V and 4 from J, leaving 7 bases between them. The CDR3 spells CAISEPNQPQHF. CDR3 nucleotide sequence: TGTGCCATCAGCGAACCGAATCAGCCCCAGCATTTT.

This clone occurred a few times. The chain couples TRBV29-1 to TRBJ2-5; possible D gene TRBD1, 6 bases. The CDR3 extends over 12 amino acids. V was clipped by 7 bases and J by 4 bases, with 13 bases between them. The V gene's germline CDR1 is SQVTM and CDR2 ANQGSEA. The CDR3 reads CSGTGMRETQYF. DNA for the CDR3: TGCAGCGGTACAGGGATGAGAGAGACCCAGTACTTC.

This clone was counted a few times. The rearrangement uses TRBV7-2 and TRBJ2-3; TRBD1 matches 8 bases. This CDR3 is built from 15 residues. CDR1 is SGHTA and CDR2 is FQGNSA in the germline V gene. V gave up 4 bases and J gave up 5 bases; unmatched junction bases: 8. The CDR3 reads CASSSPDRGKDTQYF. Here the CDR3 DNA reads TGTGCCAGCAGCTCCCCTGACAGGGGAAAAGATACGCAGTATTTT.

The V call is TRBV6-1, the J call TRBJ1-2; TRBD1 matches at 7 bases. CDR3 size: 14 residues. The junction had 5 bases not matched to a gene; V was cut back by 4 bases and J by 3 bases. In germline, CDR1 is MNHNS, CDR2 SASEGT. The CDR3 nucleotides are TGTGCCAGCAGTGTGACAGGGTTGGACTATGGCTACACCTTC. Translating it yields CASSVTGLDYGYTF.

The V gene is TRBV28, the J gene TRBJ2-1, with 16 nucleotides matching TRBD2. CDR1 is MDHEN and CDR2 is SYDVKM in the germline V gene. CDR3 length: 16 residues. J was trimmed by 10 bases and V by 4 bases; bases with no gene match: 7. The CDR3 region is CASSSLGLAGGPEQFF. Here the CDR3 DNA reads TGTGCCAGCAGTTCCTTGGGACTAGCGGGAGGGCCAGAGCAGTTCTTC. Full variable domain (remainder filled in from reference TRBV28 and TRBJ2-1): DVKVTQSSRYLVKRTGEKVFLECVQDMDHENMFWYRQDPGLGLRLIYFSYDVKMKEKGDIPEGYSVSREKKERFSLILESASTNQTSMYLCASSSLGLAGGPEQFFGPGTRLTVL.

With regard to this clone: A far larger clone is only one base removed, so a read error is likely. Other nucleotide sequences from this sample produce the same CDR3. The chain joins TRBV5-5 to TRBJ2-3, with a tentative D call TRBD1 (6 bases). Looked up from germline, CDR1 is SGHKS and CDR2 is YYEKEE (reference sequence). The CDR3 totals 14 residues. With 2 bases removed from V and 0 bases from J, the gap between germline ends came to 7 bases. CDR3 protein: CASSLGGSTDTQYF. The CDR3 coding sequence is TGTGCCAGCAGCTTAGGGGGTAGCACAGATACGCAGTATTTT.

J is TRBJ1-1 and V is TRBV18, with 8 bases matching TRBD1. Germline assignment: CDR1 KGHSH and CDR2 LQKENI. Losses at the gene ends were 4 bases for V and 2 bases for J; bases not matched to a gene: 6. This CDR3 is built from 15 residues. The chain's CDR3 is CASSLSQGENTEAFF. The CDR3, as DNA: TGTGCCAGCTCACTTTCACAGGGGGAAAACACTGAAGCTTTCTTT.

The CDR3 spells CASSDRDFSYEQYF. The CDR3 nucleotides read TGTGCCAGCAGCGACCGGGACTTCTCCTACGAGCAGTACTTC. The rearrangement joins TRBV11-1 to TRBJ2-7; perhaps TRBD2 as D (6 bases). The germline V gene has CDR1 SGHAT and CDR2 FQDESV (reference sequence). V lost 5 bases and J lost 0, with 11 bases in between. The CDR3 totals 14 residues.

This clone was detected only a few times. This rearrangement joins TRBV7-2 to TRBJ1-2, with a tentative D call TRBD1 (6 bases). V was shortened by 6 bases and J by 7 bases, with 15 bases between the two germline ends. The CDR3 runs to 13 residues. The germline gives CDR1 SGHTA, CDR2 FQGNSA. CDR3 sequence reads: CASRTMQGSGYTF. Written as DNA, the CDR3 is TGTGCCAGCAGAACAATGCAGGGGAGTGGCTACACCTTC.

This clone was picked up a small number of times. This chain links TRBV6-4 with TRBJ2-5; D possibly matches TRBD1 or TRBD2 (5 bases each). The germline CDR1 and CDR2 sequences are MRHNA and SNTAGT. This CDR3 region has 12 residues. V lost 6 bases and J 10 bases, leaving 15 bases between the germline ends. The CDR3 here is CASSRDGQIQYF. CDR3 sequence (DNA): TGTGCCAGCAGCCGGGACGGGCAAATCCAGTACTTC.

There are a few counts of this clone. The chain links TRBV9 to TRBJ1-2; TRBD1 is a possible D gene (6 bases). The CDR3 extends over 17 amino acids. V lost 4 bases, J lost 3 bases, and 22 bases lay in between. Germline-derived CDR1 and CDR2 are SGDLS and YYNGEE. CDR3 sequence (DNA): TGTGCCAGCAGCCGTTTTGGGTTAGGGGGACCGGACTATGGCTACACCTTC. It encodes CASSRFGLGGPDYGYTF.

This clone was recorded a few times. The CDR3 loop reads CASSQQEGTEAFF. The CDR3 nucleotides are TGCGCCAGCAGTCAGCAGGAGGGCACTGAAGCTTTCTTT. The chain has TRBV5-1 and TRBJ1-1; D remains unclear. CDR3 length equals 13 residues. Trimming shortened V by 5 bases and J by 4 bases, and 12 bases separated the two germline ends. Per germline, CDR1 SGHRS and CDR2 YFSETQ. Using reference TRBV5-1 and TRBJ1-1 for the parts outside the CDR3, the full variable domain is KAGVTQTPRYLIKTRGQQVTLSCSPISGHRSVSWYQQTPGQGLQFLFEYFSETQRNKGNFPGRFSGRQFSNSRSEMNVSTLELGDSALYLCASSQQEGTEAFFGQGTRLTVV.

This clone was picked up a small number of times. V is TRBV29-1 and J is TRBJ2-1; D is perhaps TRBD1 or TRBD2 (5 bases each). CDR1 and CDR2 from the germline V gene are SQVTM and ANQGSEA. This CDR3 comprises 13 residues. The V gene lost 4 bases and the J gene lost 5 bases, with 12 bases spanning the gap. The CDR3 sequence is CSVGDVTDNEQFF. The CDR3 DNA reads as TGCAGCGTTGGGGACGTAACAGACAATGAGCAGTTCTTC.

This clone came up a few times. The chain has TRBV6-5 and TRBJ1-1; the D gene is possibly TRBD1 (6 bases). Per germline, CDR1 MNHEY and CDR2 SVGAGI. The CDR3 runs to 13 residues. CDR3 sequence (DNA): TGTGCTCTCCCCGGGGGGGGCGGCACTGAAGCTTTCTTT. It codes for CALPGGGGTEAFF.

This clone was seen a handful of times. This CDR3 is CASSPPAGQPQHF. The CDR3 bases are TGTGCCAGCAGTCCCCCGGCGGGCCAGCCCCAGCATTTT. This chain links TRBV6-5 with TRBJ1-5; D not certain. The CDR3 runs to 13 residues. Per germline, CDR1 MNHEY and CDR2 SVGAGI. V was pared by 5 bases and J by 7 bases, with 12 bases between.

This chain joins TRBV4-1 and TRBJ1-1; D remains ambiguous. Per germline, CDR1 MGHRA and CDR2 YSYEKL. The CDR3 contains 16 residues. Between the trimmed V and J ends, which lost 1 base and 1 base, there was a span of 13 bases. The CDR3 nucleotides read TGCGCCAGCAGCCAAGTTCGTCCCGGGTCGAACACTGAAGCTTTCTTT. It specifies CASSQVRPGSNTEAFF.

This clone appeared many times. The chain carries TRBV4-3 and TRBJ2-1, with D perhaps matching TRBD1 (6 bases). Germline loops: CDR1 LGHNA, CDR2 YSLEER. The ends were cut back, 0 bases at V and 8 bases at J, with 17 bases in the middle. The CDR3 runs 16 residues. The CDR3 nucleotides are TGCGCCAGCAGCCAAGAGGTGCGGAGGCCAGGGGATGAGCAGTTCTTC. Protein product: CASSQEVRRPGDEQFF.

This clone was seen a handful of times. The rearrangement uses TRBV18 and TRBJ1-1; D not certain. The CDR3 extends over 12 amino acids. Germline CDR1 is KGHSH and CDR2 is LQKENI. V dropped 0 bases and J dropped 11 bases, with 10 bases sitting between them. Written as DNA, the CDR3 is TGTGCCAGCTCACCACCCGGAGGGTTGGCTTTCTTT. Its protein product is CASSPPGGLAFF.

The CDR3 loop reads CAWSDGQFTDTQYF. DNA for the CDR3: TGTGCCTGGAGTGATGGTCAGTTCACAGATACGCAGTATTTT. The V gene is TRBV30, the J gene TRBJ2-3, with D unresolved. CDR3 length: 14 residues. Trimming stripped 1 base from V and 2 bases from J, with 10 bases between. Germline values: CDR1 GTSNPN, CDR2 SVGIG (reference sequence).

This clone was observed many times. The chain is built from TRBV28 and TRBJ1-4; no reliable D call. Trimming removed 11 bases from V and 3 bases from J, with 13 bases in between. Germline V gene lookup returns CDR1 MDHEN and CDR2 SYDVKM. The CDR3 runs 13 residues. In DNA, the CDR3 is TGTGCCGCACGAGATATGGCTAATGAAAAACTGTTTTTT. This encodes CAARDMANEKLFF.

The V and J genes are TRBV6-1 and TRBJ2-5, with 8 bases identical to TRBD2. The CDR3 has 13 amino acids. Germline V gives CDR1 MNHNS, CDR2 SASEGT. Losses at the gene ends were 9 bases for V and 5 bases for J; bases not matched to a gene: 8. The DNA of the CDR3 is TGTGCCAGGGCTAGCGGGCAGGGGGAGACCCAGTACTTC. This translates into CARASGQGETQYF.

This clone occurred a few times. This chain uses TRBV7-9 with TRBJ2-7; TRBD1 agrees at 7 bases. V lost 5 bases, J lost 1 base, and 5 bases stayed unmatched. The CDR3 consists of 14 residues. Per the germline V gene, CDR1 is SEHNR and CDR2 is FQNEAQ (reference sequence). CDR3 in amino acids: CASSTSGGSYEQYF. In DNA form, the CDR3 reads TGTGCCAGCAGCACCTCAGGGGGATCCTACGAGCAGTACTTC.